This TCR beta chain is drawn from a study of blood T cells in healthy people across ages. Together with a sample-barcoded 5' primer, a J-beta primer mix was included in a second PCR lasting roughly 6 to 12 cycles. TCRdb analysed the 5' RACE reads with MiXCR anew, one entry per CDR3 protein. The table records around 1.1 million distinct CDR3 sequences, more than 30% of them present only once. This clonotype was counted many times. The CDR3 is made up of 15 amino acids. Germline V gene lookup returns CDR1 SGHTA and CDR2 FQGTGA. Trimming cost V 1 base and J 7 bases; bases outside gene matches: 7. The clonotype originates from a man between 18 and 35 years old in good health. The sequencing sample was made of blood. The chain links TRBV7-3 to TRBJ1-5; TRBD1 matches 7 bases. CDR3 nucleotide sequence: TGTGCCAGCAGCTTAAAAGACGGACAGGCCCAGCCCCAGCATTTT. This encodes CASSLKDGQAQPQHF.